The 8 T cell receptor beta chains given below trace back to one sample, sequenced in a study of T cell changes during pregnancy in multiple sclerosis. Profiling relied on immunoSEQ multiplex PCR, and the TCRdb table lists in-frame clones only, not all of them. The sample holds around 23,000 clones, roughly nine tenths seen once. The sample here was CD8+ T cells from peripheral blood mononuclear cells, taken in the third trimester of pregnancy. These receptors originate from a female donor in good health, enrolled as a control in a pregnancy study.

The CDR3 coding sequence is TGTGCCAGCAGCAAGAAGACCGGGACTAGCGAGACCCAGTACTTC. Its translation is CASSKKTGTSETQYF. The chain joins TRBV7-2 to TRBJ2-5; the match to TRBD2 covers 9 bases. V was clipped by 5 bases and J by 5 bases; unmatched bases: 9. Germline V gives CDR1 SGHTA, CDR2 FQGNSA. The CDR3 contains 15 residues.

The chain combines TRBV2 with TRBJ1-5; 12 bases are a match to TRBD1. With V trimmed by 6 bases and J by 5 bases, 5 bases remained unmatched. The germline V gene encodes CDR1 SNHLY and CDR2 FYNNEI. This CDR3 is 15 amino acids long. The CDR3 DNA sequence: TGTGCCAGCAGGGGGACAGGGGGCCGGTATCAGCCCCAGCATTTT. The encoded protein is CASRGTGGRYQPQHF.

CDR3 in amino acids: CATLPGEAIGTEAFF. CDR3 nucleotide sequence: TGTGCCACCCTCCCCGGGGAGGCGATCGGCACTGAAGCTTTCTTT. The V call is TRBV15, the J call TRBJ1-1; D remains unclear. This CDR3 contains 15 residues. Per the germline V gene, CDR1 is LNHNV and CDR2 is YYDKDF (reference sequence). With 8 bases removed from V and 4 bases from J, the gap between germline ends came to 20 bases.

Here the CDR3 reads CASSFSGGYEQYF. DNA of the CDR3: TGTGCCAGCAGTTTCAGCGGGGGCTACGAGCAGTACTTC. This chain connects TRBV6-5 to TRBJ2-7; 8 bases map to TRBD2. The CDR3 is 13 amino acids. After removal of 4 bases from V and 3 bases from J, the junction contained 2 bases not matched to a gene. Germline CDR1 is MNHEY and CDR2 is SVGAGI.

The chain carries TRBV9 and TRBJ2-4, with TRBD2 matching over 10 bases. There are 18 residues in the CDR3. V lost 6 bases and J lost 1; bases outside the gene matches: 13. Germline V gene sequence: CDR1 SGDLS, CDR2 YYNGEE. As DNA, the CDR3 is TGTGCCAGCACCCCGGGACTAGCGACCATAGGGGCCAAAAACATTCAGTACTTC. Translated, it gives CASTPGLATIGAKNIQYF.

The chain recombines TRBV6-4 with TRBJ2-3, with 9 bases fitting TRBD1. The germline V gene encodes CDR1 MRHNA and CDR2 SNTAGT. Unmatched junction bases numbered 3, after V lost 4 bases and J lost 4 bases. This CDR3 is built from 14 residues. For the CDR3, the DNA is TGTGCCAGCAGTGTAGGGACAGGGTCAGATACGCAGTATTTT. This encodes CASSVGTGSDTQYF.

The chain links TRBV19 to TRBJ1-2; 7 nucleotides match TRBD1. Unmatched junction bases numbered 7, after V lost 7 bases and J lost 2 bases. The CDR3 runs to 14 residues. Germline values: CDR1 LNHDA, CDR2 SQIVND (reference sequence). CDR3 region: CASNPRDRNYGYTF. As DNA, the CDR3 is TGTGCCAGTAACCCCCGGGACAGAAACTATGGCTACACCTTC.

This chain uses TRBV15 with TRBJ2-7; 15 bases line up with TRBD2. This CDR3 contains 16 residues. The trim removed 6 bases at V and 7 bases at J, leaving 10 bases unmatched. Germline lookup yields CDR1 LNHNV and CDR2 YYDKDF (reference sequence). CDR3 sequence (DNA): TGTGCCACCAGTAAGCTTCCGGGACTAGCGGGAGGAGAGCAGTACTTC. This translates into CATSKLPGLAGGEQYF.